The clone carrying this T cell receptor beta chain occurred many times. This CDR3 is built from 14 residues. V shed 4 bases and J shed 7 bases, with 15 bases lying between them. Germline V gene lookup returns CDR1 SGDLS and CDR2 YYNGEE. In TCRdb, the 5' RACE reads were re-called with MiXCR into one record per CDR3 protein. This table has about 54,000 distinct CDR3 sequences, roughly 18% appearing once. The sequenced sample was naive CD4+ T cells sorted from blood. This sample's subset: naive CD4+ T cells, CD4+CD45RA+CD25-. The chain links TRBV9 to TRBJ1-5, with D possibly being TRBD1 (6 bases). The origin of this receptor is a female donor with breast cancer. The CDR3 nucleotides are TGTGCCAGCAGCCCCATGGGGGCAGGGCAGCCCCAGCATTTT. Translated, it gives CASSPMGAGQPQHF.